This record covers a single T cell receptor (beta chain). CDR1 is MDHEN and CDR2 is SYDVKM in the germline V gene. The CDR3 runs 13 residues. V was clipped by 6 bases and J by 8 bases; unmatched bases: 6. The sample is drawn from a study of shared clonotypes between healthy human individuals. Assay used: immunoSEQ multiplex PCR; TCRdb lists only in-frame clones, some missing. The table lists about half a million clones, more than 65% of them singletons, with under 15% in the top ten. The receptor's source is a woman in her thirties or forties in good health. Some clones in this sample may be carry-over from other donors' samples. V usage is TRBV28 and J usage is TRBJ1-2, with 10 bases lining up with TRBD1. Sequencing was done on a sample of PBMCs. CDR3 coding DNA: TGTGCCAGCAGCGCGGGACAGGGGTTCGGCTACACCTTC. Translating gives CASSAGQGFGYTF.